These 14 T cell receptor beta chains originate from one sample sequenced in a study of T cells in Graves' hyperthyroidism and ophthalmopathy (dated by TCRdb to between 2018 and 2021). Libraries were built with multiplex PCR. Instrument used: Illumina HiSeq 2000. The TCR beta CDR3 regions were amplified from RNA transcripts. The first round of RT-PCR for the TCR CDR3 was performed with the HTBI primer set and the Qiagen OneStep RT-PCR kit. TCRdb ran its own pipeline on the public reads, namely fastp trimming at Q25 and MiXCR clone calling, and kept in-frame beta chains. Every distinct CDR3 protein forms one entry, paired with its most common genes and DNA. For this sample the table gives about 99,000 distinct CDR3 sequences, of which roughly 47% were detected only once. The top ten constitute roughly 25% of the sample. The sequenced sample was blood. These receptor sequences come from a man aged 35-49 years with Graves' hyperthyroidism.

This clonotype was seen a few times. The chain carries TRBV7-7 and TRBJ2-3; TRBD1 matches 7 bases. V trimming: 6 bases; J trimming: 1 base; junction bases outside the gene matches: 19. This CDR3 comprises 19 residues. Per the germline V gene, CDR1 is SSHAT and CDR2 is FNYEAQ (reference sequence). DNA for the CDR3: TGTGCCAGCAGTCTTCTTTCCCCCCTTTCCGGGACAGGCACAGATACGCAGTATTTT. It encodes CASSLLSPLSGTGTDTQYF.

The gene calls are TRBV28 and TRBJ1-1, with TRBD1 matching 7 bases. J gave up 7 bases and V 1 base, and 0 bases lay outside the gene matches. CDR3 length: 12 amino acids. Looked up from germline, CDR1 is MDHEN and CDR2 is SYDVKM. CDR3 sequence (DNA): TGTGCCAGCAGTTTATACAGGGGTGAAGCTTTCTTT. It codes for CASSLYRGEAFF.

This clonotype was counted at least ten times. The chain combines TRBV12-5 with TRBJ1-5; 7 positions agree with TRBD1. The V gene's germline CDR1 is LGHNT and CDR2 FRNRAP. The CDR3 sequence is 14 residues long. J was trimmed by 4 bases and V by 0 bases; bases with no gene match: 0. The CDR3 loop is CASGLVQGNQPQHF. The CDR3 DNA reads TGTGCTAGTGGTTTGGTACAGGGGAATCAGCCCCAGCATTTT.

This clonotype has at least ten counts. This sequence joins TRBV9 and TRBJ1-6; no clear D. The CDR3 covers 15 residues. The germline V gene has CDR1 SGDLS and CDR2 YYNGEE. Trimming took 1 base from V and 13 from J, leaving 18 bases between them. The CDR3 protein is CASSVSSTPGVPLHF. DNA for the CDR3: TGTGCCAGCAGCGTATCTTCCACCCCCGGGGTCCCCCTCCACTTT.

The rearrangement joins TRBV7-2 to TRBJ1-3; 8 bases are a match to TRBD1. Germline CDR1 is SGHTA and CDR2 is FQGNSA. With 11 bases clipped from V and 5 bases from J, the junction kept 17 bases outside the gene matches. The CDR3 is 16 residues long. The CDR3 loop reads CAWSLASGGARNTIYF. CDR3 DNA sequence: TGTGCCTGGAGCCTGGCATCAGGGGGCGCAAGAAACACCATATATTTT. The full variable domain, in which reference TRBV7-2 and TRBJ1-3 provide the parts outside the CDR3, is GAGVSQSPSNKVTEKGKDVELRCDPISGHTALYWYRQSLGQGLEFLIYFQGNSAPDKSGLPSDRFSAERTGGSVSTLTIQRTQQEDSAVYLCAWSLASGGARNTIYFGEGSWLTVV.

This clonotype showed up many times. The chain is built from TRBV2 and TRBJ2-7; D is possibly TRBD1 (6 bases). This CDR3 contains 14 residues. Trimming shortened V by 4 bases and J by 1 base, and 11 bases separated the two germline ends. Germline loops: CDR1 SNHLY, CDR2 FYNNEI. The CDR3 loop is CASSARTASYEQYF. The CDR3 DNA reads as TGTGCCAGCAGTGCCCGGACAGCTTCCTACGAGCAGTACTTC.

This clonotype was detected many times. The chain joins TRBV7-9 to TRBJ2-1; 12 positions agree with TRBD2. This CDR3 spans 14 amino acids. Germline CDR1 reads SEHNR; CDR2 reads FQNEAQ (reference sequence). Trimming took 7 bases from V and 6 from J; bases not matched to a gene: 4. The CDR3 is CASNLAGGSNEQFF. CDR3 DNA sequence: TGTGCCAGCAATCTAGCGGGAGGGTCCAATGAGCAGTTCTTC.

This clonotype showed up just a few times. This sequence joins TRBV27 and TRBJ1-2; no definite D call. The CDR3 is made up of 15 amino acids. V shed 5 bases and J shed 4 bases, with 17 bases lying between them. The germline V gene has CDR1 MNHEY and CDR2 SMNVEV (reference sequence). In DNA, the CDR3 is TGTGCCAGCAGTAAGGGAGGCGGGGTCAGCTATGGCTACACCTTC. This gives the protein CASSKGGGVSYGYTF.

The chain carries TRBV2 and TRBJ2-6; possibly TRBD1 or TRBD2 for D (6 bases each). The V gene's germline CDR1 is SNHLY and CDR2 FYNNEI. Trimming took off 7 bases at V and 2 bases at J, with 12 bases between the two ends. The CDR3 length is 15 residues. CDR3 DNA sequence: TGTGCCAGCATGGTCGGGGGCACTGGGGCCAACGTCCTGACTTTC. Residues: CASMVGGTGANVLTF.

Concerning this clonotype itself: The conserved phenylalanine or tryptophan normally closing the CDR3 is absent here, so this likely arose from a read error. The CDR3 reads CASSLDQSTDRQYY. CDR3 DNA sequence: TGTGCCAGCAGCTTAGACCAAAGCACAGATAGGCAGTATTAT. The V call is TRBV11-2, the J call TRBJ2-3; D unresolved. Germline values: CDR1 SGHAT, CDR2 FQNNGV. This CDR3 comprises 14 residues.

This clonotype was seen many times. The chain has TRBV20-1 and TRBJ2-5; weak D call: TRBD1 (5 bases). Trimming took 6 bases from V and 2 from J, leaving 19 bases between them. Germline CDR1 DFQATT, CDR2 SNEGSKA (reference sequence). This CDR3 has 15 amino acids. In DNA form, the CDR3 reads TGCAGTGCCCCATTGGCATGGGGCACTCAAGAGACCCAGTACTTC. This gives the protein CSAPLAWGTQETQYF.

Ten or more counts support this clonotype. The gene calls are TRBV19 and TRBJ1-1, with no clear D. The V and J ends lost 3 bases and 0 bases respectively, with 8 bases between them. Germline V CDR1 and CDR2: LNHDA, SQIVND (reference sequence). The CDR3 has 14 amino acids. The DNA for the CDR3 is TGTGCCAGTAGTATTGTGCAGTTGAACACTGAAGCTTTCTTT. It encodes CASSIVQLNTEAFF.

The chain employs TRBV10-1 and TRBJ2-1; no firm D call. CDR3 length: 12 residues. V was pared by 6 bases and J by 0 bases, with 3 bases between. The germline CDR1 and CDR2 sequences are WNHNN and SYGVQD (reference sequence). The CDR3 region is CASRASYNEQFF. As DNA, the CDR3 is TGCGCCAGCAGGGCCTCCTACAATGAGCAGTTCTTC.

The V call is TRBV7-9, the J call TRBJ1-1, with D possibly matching TRBD1 (5 bases). Trimming removed 1 base from V and 5 bases from J, with 11 bases in between. The CDR3 covers 14 residues. The germline V gene encodes CDR1 SEHNR and CDR2 FQNEAQ (reference sequence). The CDR3 coding sequence is TGTGCCAGCAGCTTAGTGGGGACGGAAACTGAAGCTTTCTTT. This sequence encodes CASSLVGTETEAFF.